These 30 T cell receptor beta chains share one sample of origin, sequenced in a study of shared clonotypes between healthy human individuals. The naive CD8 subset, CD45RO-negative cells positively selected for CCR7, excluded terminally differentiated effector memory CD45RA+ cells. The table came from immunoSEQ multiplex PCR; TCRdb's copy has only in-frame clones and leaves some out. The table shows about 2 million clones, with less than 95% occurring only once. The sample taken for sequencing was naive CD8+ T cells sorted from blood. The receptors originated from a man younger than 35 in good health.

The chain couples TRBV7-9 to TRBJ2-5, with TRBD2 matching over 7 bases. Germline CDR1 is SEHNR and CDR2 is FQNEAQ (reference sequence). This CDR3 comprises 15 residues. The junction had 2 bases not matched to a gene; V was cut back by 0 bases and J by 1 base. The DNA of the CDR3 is TGTGCCAGCAGCTTAGCAGGGAGGGGCCAAGAGACCCAGTACTTC. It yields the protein CASSLAGRGQETQYF.

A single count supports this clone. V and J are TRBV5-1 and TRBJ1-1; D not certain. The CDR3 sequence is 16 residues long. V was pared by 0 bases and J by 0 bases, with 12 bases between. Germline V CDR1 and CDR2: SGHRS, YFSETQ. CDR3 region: CASSLVMGSMNTEAFF. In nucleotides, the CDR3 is TGCGCCAGCAGCTTGGTCATGGGCAGTATGAACACTGAAGCTTTCTTT.

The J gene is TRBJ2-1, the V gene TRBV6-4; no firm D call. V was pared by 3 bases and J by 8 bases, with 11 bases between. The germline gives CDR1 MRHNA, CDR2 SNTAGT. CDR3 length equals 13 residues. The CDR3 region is CASSEGPAHEQFF. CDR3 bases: TGTGCCAGCAGTGAAGGACCTGCCCATGAGCAGTTCTTC.

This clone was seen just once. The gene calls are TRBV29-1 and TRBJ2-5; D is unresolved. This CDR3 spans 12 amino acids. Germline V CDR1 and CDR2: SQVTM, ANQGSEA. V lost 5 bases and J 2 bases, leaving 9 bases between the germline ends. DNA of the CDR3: TGCAGCGTTACGGACCCGCAAGAGACCCAGTACTTC. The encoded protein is CSVTDPQETQYF.

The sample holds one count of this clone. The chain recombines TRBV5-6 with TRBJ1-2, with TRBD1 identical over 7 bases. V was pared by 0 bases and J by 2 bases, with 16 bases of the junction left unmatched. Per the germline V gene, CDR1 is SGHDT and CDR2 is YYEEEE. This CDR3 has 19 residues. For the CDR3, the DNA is TGTGCCAGCAGCTTGGAACCCCGGGACAGCCTAGACCTGAACTATGGCTACACCTTC. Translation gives CASSLEPRDSLDLNYGYTF.

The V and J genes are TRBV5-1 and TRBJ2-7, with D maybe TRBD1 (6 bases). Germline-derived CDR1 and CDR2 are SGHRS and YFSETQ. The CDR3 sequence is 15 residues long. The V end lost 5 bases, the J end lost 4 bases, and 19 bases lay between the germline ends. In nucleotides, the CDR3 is TGCGCCAGCAGTCAGACCGGGCAAGGGGGTTACGAGCAGTACTTC. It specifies CASSQTGQGGYEQYF.

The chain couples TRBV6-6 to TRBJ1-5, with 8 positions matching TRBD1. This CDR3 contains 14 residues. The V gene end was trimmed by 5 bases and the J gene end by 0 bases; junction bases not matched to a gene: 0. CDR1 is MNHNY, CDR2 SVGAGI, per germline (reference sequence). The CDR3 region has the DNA TGTGCCAGCAGTCAGGGGGCTAGCAATCAGCCCCAGCATTTT. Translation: CASSQGASNQPQHF.

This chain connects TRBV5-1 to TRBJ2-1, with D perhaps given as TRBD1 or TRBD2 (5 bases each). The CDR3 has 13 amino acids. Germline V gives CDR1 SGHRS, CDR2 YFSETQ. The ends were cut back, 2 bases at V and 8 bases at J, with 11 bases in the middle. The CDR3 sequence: CASSLTGLDEQFF. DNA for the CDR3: TGCGCCAGCAGCTTAACGGGGCTTGATGAGCAGTTCTTC.

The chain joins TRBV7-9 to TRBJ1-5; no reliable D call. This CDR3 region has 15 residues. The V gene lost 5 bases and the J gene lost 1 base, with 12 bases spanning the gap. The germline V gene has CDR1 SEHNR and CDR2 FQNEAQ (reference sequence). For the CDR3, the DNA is TGTGCCAGCAGCCAAACTACAGAGAGCAATCAGCCCCAGCATTTT. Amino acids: CASSQTTESNQPQHF.

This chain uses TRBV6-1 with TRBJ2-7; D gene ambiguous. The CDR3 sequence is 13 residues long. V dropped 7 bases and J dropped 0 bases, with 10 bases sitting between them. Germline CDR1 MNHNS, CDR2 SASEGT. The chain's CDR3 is CASTGRSSYEQYF. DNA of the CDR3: TGTGCCAGCACTGGCCGGAGCTCCTACGAGCAGTACTTC.

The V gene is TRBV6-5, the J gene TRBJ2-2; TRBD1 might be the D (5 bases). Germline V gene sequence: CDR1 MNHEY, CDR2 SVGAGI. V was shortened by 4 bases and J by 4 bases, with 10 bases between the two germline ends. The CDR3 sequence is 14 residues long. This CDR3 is CASSFPDSTGELFF. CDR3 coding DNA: TGTGCCAGCAGTTTCCCCGACAGCACCGGGGAGCTGTTTTTT.

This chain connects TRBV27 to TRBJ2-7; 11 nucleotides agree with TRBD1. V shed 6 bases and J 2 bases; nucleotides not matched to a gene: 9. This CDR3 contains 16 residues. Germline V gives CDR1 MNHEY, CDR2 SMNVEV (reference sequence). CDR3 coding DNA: TGTGCCAGCAGCTGGGTGGGACAGGGGGTGGCCTACGAGCAGTACTTC. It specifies CASSWVGQGVAYEQYF.

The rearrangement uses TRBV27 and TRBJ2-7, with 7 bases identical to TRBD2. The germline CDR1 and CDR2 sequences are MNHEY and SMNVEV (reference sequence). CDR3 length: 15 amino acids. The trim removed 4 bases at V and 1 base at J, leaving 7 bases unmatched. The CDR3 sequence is CASSSRRELSYEQYF. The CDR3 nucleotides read TGTGCCAGCAGTTCCCGGCGGGAGTTATCCTACGAGCAGTACTTC.

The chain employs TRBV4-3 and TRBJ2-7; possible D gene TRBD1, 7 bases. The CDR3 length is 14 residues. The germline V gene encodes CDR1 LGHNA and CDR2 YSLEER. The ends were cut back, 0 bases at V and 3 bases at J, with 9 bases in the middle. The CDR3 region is CASSQDRGVYEQYF. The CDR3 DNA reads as TGCGCCAGCAGCCAAGACAGGGGGGTCTACGAGCAGTACTTC.

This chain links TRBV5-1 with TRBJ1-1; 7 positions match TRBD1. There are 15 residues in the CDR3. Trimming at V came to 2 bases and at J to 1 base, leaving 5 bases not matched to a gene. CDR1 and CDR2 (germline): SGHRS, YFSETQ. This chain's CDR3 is CASSFQGTENTEAFF. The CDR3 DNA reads TGCGCCAGCAGCTTCCAGGGGACAGAGAACACTGAAGCTTTCTTT.

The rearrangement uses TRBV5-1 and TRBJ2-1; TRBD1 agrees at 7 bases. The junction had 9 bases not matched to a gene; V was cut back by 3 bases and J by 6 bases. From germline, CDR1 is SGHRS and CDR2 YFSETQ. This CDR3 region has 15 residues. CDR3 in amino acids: CASSWRTGPSNEQFF. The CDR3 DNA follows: TGCGCCAGCAGCTGGAGGACAGGACCGTCCAATGAGCAGTTCTTC.

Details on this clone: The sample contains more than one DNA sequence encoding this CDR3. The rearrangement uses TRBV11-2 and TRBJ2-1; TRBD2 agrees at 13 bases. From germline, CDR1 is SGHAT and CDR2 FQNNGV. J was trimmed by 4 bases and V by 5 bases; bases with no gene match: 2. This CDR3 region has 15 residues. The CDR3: CASSPTSGGYNEQFF. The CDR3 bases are TGTGCCAGCAGCCCGACTAGCGGGGGGTACAATGAGCAGTTCTTC. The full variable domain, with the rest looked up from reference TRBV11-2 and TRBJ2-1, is EAGVAQSPRYKIIEKRQSVAFWCNPISGHATLYWYQQILGQGPKLLIQFQNNGVVDDSQLPKDRFSAERLKGVDSTLKIQPAKLEDSAVYLCASSPTSGGYNEQFFGPGTRLTVL.

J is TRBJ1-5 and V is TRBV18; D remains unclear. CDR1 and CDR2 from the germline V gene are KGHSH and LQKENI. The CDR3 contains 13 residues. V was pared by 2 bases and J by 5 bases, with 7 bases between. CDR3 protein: CASSPAVDQPQHF. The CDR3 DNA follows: TGTGCCAGCTCACCAGCGGTTGATCAGCCCCAGCATTTT. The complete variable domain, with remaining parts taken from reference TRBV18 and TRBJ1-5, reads NAGVMQNPRHLVRRRGQEARLRCSPMKGHSHVYWYRQLPEEGLKFMVYLQKENIIDESGMPKERFSAEFPKEGPSILRIQQVVRGDSAAYFCASSPAVDQPQHFGDGTRLSIL.

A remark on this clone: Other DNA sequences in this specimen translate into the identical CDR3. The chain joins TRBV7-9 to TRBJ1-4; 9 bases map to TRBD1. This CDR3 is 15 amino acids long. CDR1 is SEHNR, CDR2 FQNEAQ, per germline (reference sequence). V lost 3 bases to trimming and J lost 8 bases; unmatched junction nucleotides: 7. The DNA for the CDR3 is TGTGCCAGCAGCTTGGTAGGACAGGGGAACGAAAAACTGTTTTTT. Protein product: CASSLVGQGNEKLFF.

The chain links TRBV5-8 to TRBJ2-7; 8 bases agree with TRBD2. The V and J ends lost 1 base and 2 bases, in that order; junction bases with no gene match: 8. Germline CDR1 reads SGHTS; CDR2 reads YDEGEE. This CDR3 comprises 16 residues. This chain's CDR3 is CASSLILAELAYEQYF. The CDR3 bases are TGTGCCAGCAGCTTGATACTAGCGGAGCTCGCCTACGAGCAGTACTTC. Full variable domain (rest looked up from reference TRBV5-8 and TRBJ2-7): EAGVTQSPTHLIKTRGQQATLRCSPISGHTSVYWYQQALGLGLQFLLWYDEGEERNRGNFPPRFSGRQFPNYSSELNVNALELEDSALYLCASSLILAELAYEQYFGPGTRLTVT.

CDR3 DNA sequence: TGTGCCAGCAGTTTAGGGAGTCGTACTGAAGCTTTCTTT. Its protein is CASSLGSRTEAFF. The J gene is TRBJ1-1, the V gene TRBV6-5; D is uncertain. The CDR3 is made up of 13 amino acids. Germline V gene data show CDR1 as MNHEY and CDR2 as SVGAGI. V lost 4 bases to trimming and J lost 5 bases, with 11 bases between them.

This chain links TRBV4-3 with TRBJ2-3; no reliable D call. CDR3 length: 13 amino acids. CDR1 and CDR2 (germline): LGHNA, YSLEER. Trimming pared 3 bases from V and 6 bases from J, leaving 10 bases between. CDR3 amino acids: CASSHLLWDTQYF. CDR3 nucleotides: TGCGCCAGCAGCCATCTCCTTTGGGATACGCAGTATTTT.

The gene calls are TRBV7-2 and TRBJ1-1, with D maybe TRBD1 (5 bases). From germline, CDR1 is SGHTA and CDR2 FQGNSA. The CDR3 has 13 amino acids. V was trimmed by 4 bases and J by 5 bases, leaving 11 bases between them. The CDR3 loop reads CASSWGPGTEAFF. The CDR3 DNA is TGTGCCAGCAGCTGGGGCCCGGGGACTGAAGCTTTCTTT.

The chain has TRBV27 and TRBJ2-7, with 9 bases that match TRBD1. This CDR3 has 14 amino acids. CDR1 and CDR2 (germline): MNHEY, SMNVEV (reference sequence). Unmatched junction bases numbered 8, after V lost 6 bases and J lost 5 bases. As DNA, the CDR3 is TGTGCCAGCAGCTTGGGGACAGGGACCGACGAGCAGTACTTC. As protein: CASSLGTGTDEQYF.

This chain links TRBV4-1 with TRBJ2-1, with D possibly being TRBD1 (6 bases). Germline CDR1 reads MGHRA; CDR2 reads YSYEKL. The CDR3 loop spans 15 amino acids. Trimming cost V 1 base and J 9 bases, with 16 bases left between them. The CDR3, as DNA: TGCGCCAGCAGCCAAGTTTACGGACCCAGGGGTGAGCAGTTCTTC. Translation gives CASSQVYGPRGEQFF.

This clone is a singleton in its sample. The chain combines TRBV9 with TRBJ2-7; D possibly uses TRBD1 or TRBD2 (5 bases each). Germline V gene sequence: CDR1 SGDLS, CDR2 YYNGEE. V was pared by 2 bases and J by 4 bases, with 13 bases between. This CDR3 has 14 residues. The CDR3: CASSVGTDDYEQYF. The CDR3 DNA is TGTGCCAGCAGCGTGGGGACGGACGATTACGAGCAGTACTTC.

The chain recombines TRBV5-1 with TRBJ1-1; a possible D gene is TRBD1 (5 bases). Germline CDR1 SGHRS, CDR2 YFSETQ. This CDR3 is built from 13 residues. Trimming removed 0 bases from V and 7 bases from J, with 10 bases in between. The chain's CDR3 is CASSLEGTGEAFF. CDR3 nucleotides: TGCGCCAGCAGCTTGGAGGGGACCGGTGAAGCTTTCTTT.

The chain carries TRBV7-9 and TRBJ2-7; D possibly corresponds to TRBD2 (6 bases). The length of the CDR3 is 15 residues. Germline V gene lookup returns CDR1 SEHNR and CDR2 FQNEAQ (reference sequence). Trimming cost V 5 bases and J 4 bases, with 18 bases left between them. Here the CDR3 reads CASSGIAGTGYEQYF. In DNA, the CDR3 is TGTGCCAGCAGCGGAATCGCGGGGACTGGGTACGAGCAGTACTTC.

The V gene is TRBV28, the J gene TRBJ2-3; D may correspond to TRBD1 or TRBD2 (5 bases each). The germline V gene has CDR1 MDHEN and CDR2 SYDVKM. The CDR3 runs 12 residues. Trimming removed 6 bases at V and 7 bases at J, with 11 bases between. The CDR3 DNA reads TGTGCCAGCAGAGGGACCGGGAATACGCAGTATTTT. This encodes CASRGTGNTQYF.

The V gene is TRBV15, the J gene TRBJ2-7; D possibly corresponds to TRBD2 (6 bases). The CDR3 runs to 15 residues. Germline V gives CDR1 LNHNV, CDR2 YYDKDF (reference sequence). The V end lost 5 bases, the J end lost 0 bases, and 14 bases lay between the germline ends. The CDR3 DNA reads TGTGCCACCAGCGTCGGGACTGAAGACTCCTACGAGCAGTACTTC. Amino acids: CATSVGTEDSYEQYF.